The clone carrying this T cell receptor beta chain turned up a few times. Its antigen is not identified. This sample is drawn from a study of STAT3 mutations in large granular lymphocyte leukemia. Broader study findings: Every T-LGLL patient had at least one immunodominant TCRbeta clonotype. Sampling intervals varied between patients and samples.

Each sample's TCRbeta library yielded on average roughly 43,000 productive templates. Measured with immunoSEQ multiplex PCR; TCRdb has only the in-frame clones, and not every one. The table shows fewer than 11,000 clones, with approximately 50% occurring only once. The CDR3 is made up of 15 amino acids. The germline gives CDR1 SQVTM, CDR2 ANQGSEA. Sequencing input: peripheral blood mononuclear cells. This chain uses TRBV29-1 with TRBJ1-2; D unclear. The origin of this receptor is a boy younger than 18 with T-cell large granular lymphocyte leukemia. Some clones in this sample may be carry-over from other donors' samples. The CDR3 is CMTFGKAGENYGYTF. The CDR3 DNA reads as TGCATGACCTTCGGGAAGGCGGGTGAGAACTATGGCTACACCTTC.